This T cell receptor (beta chain) stems from a study of cytomegalovirus exposure and HLA in healthy donors. Study-wide results and caveats: The study put under 200 TCR beta chains on its list as cytomegalovirus-associated. For most TCR sequences rarity was the rule, although some public TCRs occurred in many donors. The classifier, whose performance was assessed in both the original and validation cohorts, reportedly diagnosed cytomegalovirus status with high specificity and sensitivity.

The table came from immunoSEQ multiplex PCR; TCRdb's copy has only in-frame clones and leaves some out. The sample shows roughly 150,000 clones, roughly 93% of them seen only once. Comments on this clone: What it binds is not known.

The CDR3 consists of 13 residues. V shed 3 bases and J shed 6 bases, with 12 bases lying between them. Germline CDR1 is LNHDA and CDR2 is SQIVND (reference sequence). The gene calls are TRBV19 and TRBJ2-7; D perhaps matches TRBD2 (5 bases). This clonotype was obtained from a man aged 18-30 years in good health and CMV-seropositive. The sample consisted of PBMCs. The CDR3 spells CASSIGKVSEQYF. CDR3 in DNA: TGTGCCAGTAGTATCGGGAAAGTCTCCGAGCAGTACTTC.